These 2 T cell receptor beta chains share one sample of origin, sequenced in a study of CD4 T cells in relation to SARS-CoV-2 and coronaviruses. Sequenced by immunoSEQ multiplex PCR; TCRdb stores in-frame clones only, minus some. The table records 9,500 to 15,000 clones, 69% of them present only once. The antigens of these receptors remain unknown. Before the COVID-19 pandemic, during about 2011-2019, CD4+ T cells were taken from unexposed donors. The cells were cultured for about ten days before CD4+ T cells were isolated. The specimen sequenced was CD4+ T cells from PBMCs, cultured in vitro. Source of these receptors: a human donor in good health.

The chain employs TRBV29-1 and TRBJ2-3; no reliable D call. V was shortened by 0 bases and J by 4 bases, with 5 bases between the two germline ends. The CDR3 totals 12 residues. Germline CDR1 is SQVTM and CDR2 is ANQGSEA. In DNA, the CDR3 is TGCAGCGTTGAAGAAGTCCCAGATACGCAGTATTTT. This translates into CSVEEVPDTQYF.

The rearrangement uses TRBV28 and TRBJ2-3, with D tentatively TRBD2 (7 bases). The CDR3 is 16 amino acids. In germline, CDR1 is MDHEN, CDR2 SYDVKM. Trimming removed 6 bases at V and 7 bases at J, with 23 bases between. The CDR3 region is CASSGRTALGRNTQYF. Written as DNA, the CDR3 is TGTGCCAGCAGCGGGAGGACAGCCCTGGGCAGAAATACGCAGTATTTT.